This T cell receptor beta chain was observed in a study of identical twins. Germline V gene sequence: CDR1 MNHEY, CDR2 SMNVEV (reference sequence). CDR3 length: 14 amino acids. The V end was cut by 7 bases, the J end by 5 bases, with 16 bases between. The table lists this clonotype with a few counts. cDNA carried unique molecular identifiers, and a universal primer site was added by template switching. MiXCR was run by TCRdb on the 5' RACE reads, yielding one entry per CDR3 protein. In the table there are some 1,600,000 distinct CDR3 sequences, around 29% of which are singletons. This chain connects TRBV27 to TRBJ2-3, with D perhaps matching TRBD2 (5 bases). The sequence was collected from a newborn girl in good health. The sample taken for sequencing was cord blood. DNA of the CDR3: TGTGCCAGCACCAAAATTACTCGGGGAGATACGCAGTATTTT. Translated: CASTKITRGDTQYF.